Below are 12 T cell receptor beta chains sequenced from a single sample in a study of T cell changes during pregnancy in multiple sclerosis. Assay used: immunoSEQ multiplex PCR; TCRdb lists only in-frame clones, some missing. The table includes around 73,000 clones, 92% detected once. The input for sequencing was peripheral blood, taken in the third trimester of pregnancy. The receptors originated from a female donor in good health, enrolled as a control in a pregnancy study.

The chain links TRBV19 to TRBJ1-1; the D gene is possibly TRBD1 (5 bases). Germline V gene lookup returns CDR1 LNHDA and CDR2 SQIVND (reference sequence). The CDR3 has 15 amino acids. The ends were cut back, 2 bases at V and 4 bases at J, with 14 bases in the middle. The CDR3 DNA reads as TGTGCCAGTAGTATAATACAGGTTGTGGGCACTGAAGCTTTCTTT. This gives the protein CASSIIQVVGTEAFF.

The V gene is TRBV18, the J gene TRBJ2-5; TRBD2 aligns across 9 bases. Germline CDR1 KGHSH, CDR2 LQKENI. This CDR3 has 18 residues. The ends lost 1 base at V and 1 base at J; junction bases unmatched: 10. The chain's CDR3 is CASSPRPPSGATQETQYF. DNA for the CDR3: TGTGCCAGCTCACCACGGCCTCCTAGCGGGGCAACCCAAGAGACCCAGTACTTC.

The genes are TRBV19 and TRBJ2-1; D is perhaps TRBD1 (5 bases). The CDR3 is 13 amino acids. Germline CDR1 reads LNHDA; CDR2 reads SQIVND (reference sequence). V lost 3 bases and J lost 8, with 11 bases in between. The CDR3 region has the DNA TGTGCCAGTAGTATGGCAGGGTTCGATGAGCAGTTCTTC. Its translation: CASSMAGFDEQFF. The full variable domain, its missing parts supplied by reference TRBV19 and TRBJ2-1, is DGGITQSPKYLFRKEGQNVTLSCEQNLNHDAMYWYRQDPGQGLRLIYYSQIVNDFQKGDIAEGYSVSREKKESFPLTVTSAQKNPTAFYLCASSMAGFDEQFFGPGTRLTVL.

The gene calls are TRBV29-1 and TRBJ2-3; D is unresolved. This CDR3 has 13 amino acids. The V gene's germline CDR1 is SQVTM and CDR2 ANQGSEA. Trimming pared 4 bases from V and 0 bases from J, leaving 8 bases between. The CDR3 reads CSVVRQSTDTQYF. DNA of the CDR3: TGCAGCGTTGTGAGGCAGAGCACAGATACGCAGTATTTT.

CDR3 coding DNA: TGCGCCAGCAGCTTTAGCTCCTACGAGCAGTACTTC. This codes for CASSFSSYEQYF. The V and J genes are TRBV5-1 and TRBJ2-7; D remains ambiguous. Germline-derived CDR1 and CDR2 are SGHRS and YFSETQ. V shed 2 bases and J shed 0 bases, with 3 bases lying between them. This CDR3 comprises 12 residues.

On this clone: The identical CDR3 is also encoded by other nucleotide sequences in the sample. The chain's CDR3 is CASSLGEGEAFF. Here the CDR3 DNA reads TGTGCCAGCAGTCTGGGCGAAGGTGAAGCTTTCTTT. V is TRBV25-1 and J is TRBJ1-1; unclear D gene. CDR1 and CDR2 from the germline V gene are MGHDK and SYGVNS. The CDR3 loop spans 12 amino acids. V lost 5 bases to trimming and J lost 7 bases, with 11 bases between them.

This rearrangement joins TRBV9 to TRBJ2-7, with 7 bases matching TRBD2. Germline V gene lookup returns CDR1 SGDLS and CDR2 YYNGEE. The CDR3 is 14 residues long. V lost 3 bases to trimming and J lost 7 bases; unmatched junction nucleotides: 10. CDR3 DNA sequence: TGTGCCAGCAGCGCCAGTGGGGGGGTCTCTGAGCAGTACTTC. Its translation is CASSASGGVSEQYF.

The rearrangement links TRBV6-1 to TRBJ1-1, with TRBD1 as a possible D gene (5 bases). Germline V lookup: CDR1 MNHNS, CDR2 SASEGT. The CDR3 length is 11 residues. V lost 2 bases, J lost 14 bases, and 12 bases lay in between. CDR3 bases: TGTGCCAGCAGTGAATGGCTCGGGGGGTTCTTT. Translating gives CASSEWLGGFF.

The V and J genes are TRBV7-9 and TRBJ2-7, with D perhaps matching TRBD2 (6 bases). Germline CDR1 reads SEHNR; CDR2 reads FQNEAQ (reference sequence). The ends were cut back, 5 bases at V and 3 bases at J, with 14 bases in the middle. The CDR3 loop spans 14 amino acids. The CDR3 is CASSGGATSYEQYF. CDR3 nucleotide sequence: TGTGCCAGCAGCGGAGGGGCGACGAGCTACGAGCAGTACTTC.

The V call is TRBV6-1, the J call TRBJ1-1; D remains unclear. Per the germline V gene, CDR1 is MNHNS and CDR2 is SASEGT. The CDR3 has 14 residues. The V end lost 2 bases, the J end lost 1 base, and 8 bases lay between the germline ends. The CDR3 here is CASSEQARNTEAFF. The CDR3 bases are TGTGCCAGCAGTGAACAGGCACGGAACACTGAAGCTTTCTTT.

The DNA for the CDR3 is TGTGCCAGCAGTCAGCGCGATGCCTACGAGCAGTACTTC. Translation: CASSQRDAYEQYF. This sequence joins TRBV6-5 and TRBJ2-7; D not resolved. This CDR3 contains 13 residues. CDR1 and CDR2 (germline): MNHEY, SVGAGI. Trimming left V 5 bases short and J 2 bases short, with 10 bases between.

The gene calls are TRBV11-3 and TRBJ1-1; D is perhaps TRBD1 (6 bases). V gave up 6 bases and J gave up 2 bases, with 16 bases separating them. The germline V gene encodes CDR1 SGHNT and CDR2 YENEEA. The CDR3 extends over 15 amino acids. In nucleotides, the CDR3 is TGTGCCAGCAGTCAAACTGGACAGCCAAACACTGAAGCTTTCTTT. As protein: CASSQTGQPNTEAFF.